These 2 T cell receptor beta chains were sequenced from one sample in a study of identical twins. Via MiXCR, TCRdb re-called the 5' RACE reads, giving one row per CDR3 protein. The sample contains about 690,000 distinct CDR3 sequences, approximately 6% of which appear only once. Material: naive T cells sorted from blood. The receptors were gathered from a man between 18 and 35 years old in good health.

This clonotype was recorded a few times. The gene calls are TRBV30 and TRBJ1-1, with D unclear. Between the trimmed V and J ends, which lost 2 bases and 5 bases, there was a span of 9 bases. This CDR3 contains 12 residues. Per the germline V gene, CDR1 is GTSNPN and CDR2 is SVGIG (reference sequence). The CDR3, as DNA: TGTGCCTGGAGTCTTGTGGGGACTGAAGCTTTCTTT. This translates into CAWSLVGTEAFF.

V gene TRBV12-3 or TRBV12-4 combines with J gene TRBJ2-3; perhaps TRBD2 as D (5 bases). The V gene lost 4 bases and the J gene lost 8 bases, with 10 bases spanning the gap. CDR3 length: 12 residues. The CDR3 sequence: CASSYGLFTQYF. The CDR3, as DNA: TGTGCCAGCAGTTACGGACTCTTTACGCAGTATTTT.